This T cell receptor beta chain was recorded in a study of shared clonotypes between healthy human individuals. The CDR3 has 14 amino acids. V lost 5 bases, J lost 8 bases, and 7 bases stayed unmatched. CDR1 PRHDT and CDR2 FYEKMQ come from the germline V gene (reference sequence). CD45RO-negative, CCR7-selected cells formed the naive CD8 fraction, which excluded terminally differentiated effector memory CD45RA+ cells. The genomic DNA of each subset was split evenly across several immunoSEQ plates. Clones were sequenced by immunoSEQ multiplex PCR, and TCRdb holds only the in-frame ones, with some missing. Of about 1.9 million clones listed, around 93% are singletons.

Specimen: naive CD8+ T cells from PBMCs. This TCR came from a man younger than 30 in good health. Some clones in this sample may be carry-over from other donors' samples. This chain joins TRBV13 and TRBJ2-1, with TRBD2 matching 9 bases. CDR3 sequence: CASSLLAGVDEQFF. CDR3 coding DNA: TGTGCCAGCAGCCTCTTAGCGGGAGTGGATGAGCAGTTCTTC.